This TCR beta chain appears in the sequencing data of a study of OX40 agonist ivuxolimab in advanced cancers. Across the whole study: The dose of intravenous ivuxolimab that patients received every 2 weeks ranged from 0.01 to 10 mg/kg. A diagnosis of hepatocellular carcinoma, melanoma, renal cell or head and neck cancer was present in dose-escalation patients. Three patients showed partial responses: one hepatocellular carcinoma and two cutaneous melanoma cases.

Study-wide findings and caveats: Those patients achieving a partial response at 0.1-3.0 mg/kg showed among the lowest clonal expansion.

This CDR3 has 14 residues. Germline loops: CDR1 GTSNPN, CDR2 SVGIG (reference sequence). Trimming stripped 1 base from V and 3 bases from J, with 13 bases between. With regard to this clone: Its antigen remains unknown.

Using immunoSEQ multiplex PCR, the repertoire was profiled, and TCRdb retains in-frame clones only, with some absent. The data show 50,000 or so clones, over 70% seen once. Sequenced here: CD4+ or CD8+ T cells sorted from blood, sampled in a trial of the OX40 agonist ivuxolimab. This TCR was sampled from an adult with an advanced solid tumor such as melanoma, head and neck, liver or kidney cancer. The V and J genes are TRBV30 and TRBJ2-7; no definite D call. Here the CDR3 reads CAWSAGIGVYEQYF. The CDR3, as DNA: TGTGCCTGGAGTGCTGGGATCGGAGTCTACGAGCAGTACTTC.